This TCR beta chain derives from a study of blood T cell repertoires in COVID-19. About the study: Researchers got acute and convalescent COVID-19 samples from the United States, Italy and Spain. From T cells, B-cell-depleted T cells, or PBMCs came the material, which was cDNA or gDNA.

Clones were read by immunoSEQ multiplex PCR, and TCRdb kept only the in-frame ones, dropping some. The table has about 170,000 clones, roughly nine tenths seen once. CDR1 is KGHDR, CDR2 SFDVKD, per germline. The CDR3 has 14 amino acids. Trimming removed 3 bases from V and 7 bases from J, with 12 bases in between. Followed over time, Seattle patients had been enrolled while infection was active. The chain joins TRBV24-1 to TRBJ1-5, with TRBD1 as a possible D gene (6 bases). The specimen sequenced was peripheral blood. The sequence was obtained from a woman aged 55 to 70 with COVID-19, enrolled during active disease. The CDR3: CATSDTGLWQPQHF. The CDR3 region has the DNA TGTGCCACCAGTGATACAGGGTTATGGCAGCCCCAGCATTTT.